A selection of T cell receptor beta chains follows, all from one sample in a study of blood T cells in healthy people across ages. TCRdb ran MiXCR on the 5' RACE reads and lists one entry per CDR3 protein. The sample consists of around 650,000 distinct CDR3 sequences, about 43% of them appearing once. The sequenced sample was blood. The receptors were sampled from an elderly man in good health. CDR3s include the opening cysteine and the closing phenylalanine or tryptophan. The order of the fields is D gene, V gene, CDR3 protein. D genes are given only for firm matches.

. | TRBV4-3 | CASSQAGELFF
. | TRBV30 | CAWRDGTEAFF
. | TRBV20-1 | CSARWTLAGTLNYGYTF
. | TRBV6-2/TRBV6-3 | CASSTAFGGLADTQYF
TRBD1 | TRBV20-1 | CSAIPGQGLFQNEQYF
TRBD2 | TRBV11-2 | CASSLGVAGDADTQYF
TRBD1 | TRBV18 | CASSPRDRGVRTEAFF
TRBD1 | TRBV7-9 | CASSTGTGPGPNQPQHF
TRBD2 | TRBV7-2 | CASSLEGLASYEQYF
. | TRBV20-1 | CSAANLIRTPKNEQFF
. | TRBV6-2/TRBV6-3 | CASRSTRQRGYEQYF
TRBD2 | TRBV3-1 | CASSHDLAGGLETQYF
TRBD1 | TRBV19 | CASRSGTGEETQYF
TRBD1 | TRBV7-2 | CASSASGTVGSEQFF
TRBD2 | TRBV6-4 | CASSGTRWDTQYF
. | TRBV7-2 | CASRKQHVETQYF
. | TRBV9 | CASSVAVGRGPGANVLTF
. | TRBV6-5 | CASKDTTDTQYF
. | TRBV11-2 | CASSSRMGETQYF
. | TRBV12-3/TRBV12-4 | CASSPSGLEQYF
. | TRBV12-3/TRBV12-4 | CASEGTVVNEQFF
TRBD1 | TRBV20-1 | CSAKGASYNSPLHF
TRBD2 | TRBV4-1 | CASSQDSGGARPRDTQYF
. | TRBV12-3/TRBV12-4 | CASSFSVETQYF
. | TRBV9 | CASRRVTDTQYF
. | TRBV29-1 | CSGEVKNIQYF
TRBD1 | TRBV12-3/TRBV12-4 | CASSLSKTGTGEKLFF
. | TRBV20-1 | CSARVMYEQYF
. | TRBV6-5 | CASTSISNEQYF
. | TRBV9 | CASSYTGTSSYNEQFF
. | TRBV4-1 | CASSLTARFSYEQYF
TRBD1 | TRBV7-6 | CASTPGGQGGYEQFF
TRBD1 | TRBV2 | CASKGQGFDEQFF
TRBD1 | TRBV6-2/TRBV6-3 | CASSYPFGQGAAPLHF
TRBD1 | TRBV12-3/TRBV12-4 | CASSDRGGNEKLFF
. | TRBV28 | CASSTQGSMNTEAFF
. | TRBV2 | CATMLGAVETQYF
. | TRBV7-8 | CASSLALVVETQYF
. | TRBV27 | CASSLLRDLTNQPQHF
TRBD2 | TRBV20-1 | CSASDSGTAGGITSTDTQYF
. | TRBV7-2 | CASSPQKLATQYF
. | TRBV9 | CASSVALRDGTQYF
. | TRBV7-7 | CASRAGPTDTQYF
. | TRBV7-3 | CASSSRTGGRIQETQYF
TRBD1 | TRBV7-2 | CASSSWGQVVGTQYF